A single sample gave rise to the 17 T cell receptor beta chains below, sequenced in a study of technical replicates of blood from a few donors. Some clones are missing from TCRdb's copy, which holds only in-frame ones; the method was immunoSEQ multiplex PCR. In the table there are 40,000 to 60,000 clones, about 94% of which are singletons. Sequencing input: PBMCs. These receptors were taken from a human donor in good health. Some clones in this sample may be carry-over from other donors' samples.

The V and J genes are TRBV6-5 and TRBJ1-6; no clear D gene. This CDR3 has 13 amino acids. Germline-derived CDR1 and CDR2 are MNHEY and SVGAGI. V dropped 6 bases and J dropped 12 bases, with 15 bases sitting between them. DNA of the CDR3: TGTGCCAGCAGCCGCGAAGGCCGGGGACCCCTCCACTTT. This gives the protein CASSREGRGPLHF.

The rearrangement links TRBV9 to TRBJ2-2; D possibly corresponds to TRBD1 (6 bases). This CDR3 comprises 14 residues. Germline V gene sequence: CDR1 SGDLS, CDR2 YYNGEE. Deletions cut 4 bases from V and 8 bases from J, with 15 bases between. The CDR3 bases are TGTGCCAGCAGCCCCCGGACAGAAAAAGGGGAGCTGTTTTTT. Encoded protein: CASSPRTEKGELFF.

The chain carries TRBV5-1 and TRBJ1-3; 7 nucleotides agree with TRBD1. Germline CDR1 is SGHRS and CDR2 is YFSETQ. The CDR3 has 16 residues. Trimming cost V 0 bases and J 1 base; bases outside gene matches: 4. The DNA of the CDR3 is TGCGCCAGCAGCTTGGGGCCAGGGGGTTCTGGAAACACCATATATTTT. Translation: CASSLGPGGSGNTIYF.

This clone was counted between two and nine times. The chain carries TRBV15 and TRBJ2-2, with 7 nucleotides matching TRBD2. This CDR3 contains 16 residues. V shed 7 bases, J shed 0 bases, and the junction held 8 bases outside the gene matches. CDR1 LNHNV and CDR2 YYDKDF come from the germline V gene (reference sequence). The CDR3 loop is CATKGGLSANTGELFF. DNA of the CDR3: TGTGCCACCAAGGGAGGGTTATCAGCGAACACCGGGGAGCTGTTTTTT.

For the CDR3, the DNA is TGCGCCAGCAGCCAATTAACCCGGGTCTTGTCTGGAAACACCATATATTTT. It encodes CASSQLTRVLSGNTIYF. The rearrangement joins TRBV4-3 to TRBJ1-3; D is unresolved. V lost 2 bases and J lost 1, with 15 bases in between. This CDR3 spans 17 amino acids. From germline, CDR1 is LGHNA and CDR2 YSLEER.

This clone has only one observation. The chain is built from TRBV7-9 and TRBJ2-5, with 7 nucleotides matching TRBD2. Germline CDR1 reads SEHNR; CDR2 reads FQNEAQ (reference sequence). V was pared by 5 bases and J by 4 bases, with 7 bases of the junction left unmatched. This CDR3 contains 14 residues. CDR3 residues: CASSPSGRGETQYF. In DNA form, the CDR3 reads TGTGCCAGCAGCCCTAGCGGTAGGGGAGAGACCCAGTACTTC.

CDR3 sequence reads: CASKREAYEQYF. CDR3 coding DNA: TGTGCCAGCAAGCGGGAGGCCTACGAGCAGTACTTC. The chain carries TRBV2 and TRBJ2-7; 9 bases match TRBD2. J lost 2 bases, V lost 7 bases, and 0 bases had no gene match. The CDR3 extends over 12 amino acids. The germline gives CDR1 SNHLY, CDR2 FYNNEI. The variable domain in full, with the rest retrieved from reference TRBV2 and TRBJ2-7, is EPEVTQTPSHQVTQMGQEVILRCVPISNHLYFYWYRQILGQKVEFLVSFYNNEISEKSEIFDDQFSVERPDGSNFTLKIRSTKLEDSAMYFCASKREAYEQYFGPGTRLTVT.

This clone was observed a single time. The chain has TRBV4-3 and TRBJ2-1; D is ambiguous. The length of the CDR3 is 14 residues. Germline V lookup: CDR1 LGHNA, CDR2 YSLEER. Trimming stripped 2 bases from V and 5 bases from J, with 10 bases between. CDR3 loop: CASSQTLLNNEQFF. In DNA, the CDR3 is TGCGCCAGCAGCCAAACCTTACTAAACAATGAGCAGTTCTTC.

V usage is TRBV4-3 and J usage is TRBJ1-6, with TRBD1 matching 7 bases. Germline-derived CDR1 and CDR2 are LGHNA and YSLEER. The ends lost 1 base at V and 9 bases at J; junction bases unmatched: 9. The CDR3 spans 16 residues. The CDR3 region is CASSQGGRGKGSPLHF. CDR3 in DNA: TGCGCCAGCAGCCAAGGTGGCAGGGGGAAAGGTTCACCCCTCCACTTT.

The V call is TRBV29-1, the J call TRBJ1-4; D unclear. CDR1 and CDR2 (germline): SQVTM, ANQGSEA. The CDR3 spans 12 residues. The V end lost 6 bases, the J end lost 8 bases, and 13 bases lay between the germline ends. The CDR3 reads CSVREGGEKLFF. In DNA form, the CDR3 reads TGCAGCGTGAGGGAGGGTGGGGAAAAACTGTTTTTT.

Here the CDR3 reads CSVGRDYEQYF. CDR3 DNA: TGCAGCGTTGGGAGAGACTACGAGCAGTACTTC. This chain links TRBV29-1 with TRBJ2-7, with D hard to call. Germline-derived CDR1 and CDR2 are SQVTM and ANQGSEA. Trimming removed 4 bases at V and 3 bases at J, with 7 bases between. The CDR3 has 11 residues.

This chain uses TRBV9 with TRBJ2-4; 7 bases line up with TRBD2. CDR3 length: 15 amino acids. Germline lookup yields CDR1 SGDLS and CDR2 YYNGEE. Trimming took 4 bases from V and 7 from J; bases not matched to a gene: 11. The CDR3 reads CASSPRWGEGNIQYF. CDR3 bases: TGTGCCAGCAGCCCAAGATGGGGGGAGGGGAACATTCAGTACTTC.

The rearrangement links TRBV7-8 to TRBJ2-3, with 9 bases fitting TRBD2. V lost 2 bases, J lost 2 bases, and 14 bases stayed unmatched. Per germline, CDR1 SGHVS and CDR2 FQNEAQ. This CDR3 has 19 residues. CDR3 amino acids: CASSLIPYRLAAHTDTQYF. CDR3 DNA: TGTGCCAGCAGCTTAATCCCCTATCGACTAGCGGCGCACACAGATACGCAGTATTTT.

This sequence joins TRBV7-2 and TRBJ1-2; D perhaps matches TRBD1 (5 bases). From germline, CDR1 is SGHTA and CDR2 FQGNSA. The CDR3 is made up of 13 amino acids. Trimming shortened V by 5 bases and J by 10 bases, and 17 bases separated the two germline ends. DNA of the CDR3: TGTGCCAGCAGCCCCGGGGGGAAACTCGTCTACACCTTC. It is translated as CASSPGGKLVYTF.

This rearrangement joins TRBV15 to TRBJ2-5; the D gene is possibly TRBD2 (6 bases). Trimming took 1 base from V and 4 from J, leaving 10 bases between them. The CDR3 length is 14 residues. The germline gives CDR1 LNHNV, CDR2 YYDKDF (reference sequence). The CDR3: CATSRGGTRETQYF. The CDR3 nucleotides read TGTGCCACCAGCAGAGGCGGGACTCGAGAGACCCAGTACTTC.

The chain has TRBV30 and TRBJ1-1, with unresolved D. Germline assignment: CDR1 GTSNPN and CDR2 SVGIG (reference sequence). This CDR3 spans 11 amino acids. Trimming took off 5 bases at V and 11 bases at J, with 15 bases between the two ends. CDR3 region: CAWAPKARAFF. In DNA form, the CDR3 reads TGTGCCTGGGCACCCAAAGCGAGGGCTTTCTTT.

This clone showed up just once. This chain connects TRBV7-2 to TRBJ2-5; possible D gene TRBD2, 7 bases. V lost 7 bases and J 3 bases, leaving 15 bases between the germline ends. The CDR3 runs 14 residues. Germline V gene lookup returns CDR1 SGHTA and CDR2 FQGNSA. DNA for the CDR3: TGTGCCAGCACCTTCGCGGGGGCGAAAGAGACCCAGTACTTC. The encoded protein is CASTFAGAKETQYF.